This is a list of T cell receptor beta chains from one sample in a study of blood T cell repertoires in COVID-19. Repertoires were generated with immunoSEQ multiplex PCR, while TCRdb's copy carries only in-frame clones and drops some. The sample includes 120,000 or so clones, 90% of them seen just once. Sample: peripheral blood. These TCRs come from a woman aged 55 to 70 with COVID-19, enrolled during active disease. Each CDR3 is given with its conserved first and last residue. The order of the fields is D gene, CDR3 length, clone size, J gene, V gene, CDR3 DNA, CDR3 protein. A D gene is named only where the DNA matches it firmly. Only some rows state a clone size, as once, few, many or a class for expanded clones.

D gene: .; CDR3 length: 16; clone size: .; J gene: TRBJ2-5; V gene: TRBV3-1/TRBV3-2; CDR3 DNA: TGTGCCAGCAGCCAATTTGAGGGGGGGCTCGGTGAGACCCAGTACTTC; CDR3 protein: CASSQFEGGLGETQYF
D gene: TRBD1; CDR3 length: 16; clone size: .; J gene: TRBJ1-5; V gene: TRBV2; CDR3 DNA: TGTGCCACAGGGACAGGGAATCCTTTAAGGAATCAGCCCCAGCATTTT; CDR3 protein: CATGTGNPLRNQPQHF
D gene: TRBD1; CDR3 length: 15; clone size: .; J gene: TRBJ2-7; V gene: TRBV7-9; CDR3 DNA: TGTGCCAGCAGCGGCCAGGACAGGAGACCCTACGAGCAGTACTTC; CDR3 protein: CASSGQDRRPYEQYF
D gene: .; CDR3 length: 17; clone size: .; J gene: TRBJ2-3; V gene: TRBV4-2; CDR3 DNA: TGTGCCAGCAGCCTCAAATGGGGGGGCTCCCAGGAAGATACGCAGTATTTT; CDR3 protein: CASSLKWGGSQEDTQYF
D gene: .; CDR3 length: 19; clone size: few; J gene: TRBJ1-5; V gene: TRBV12-5; CDR3 DNA: TGTGCTAGTGGTTTGGTACATCTGGGGGCGCAGGGTCGCAATCAGCCCCAGCATTTT; CDR3 protein: CASGLVHLGAQGRNQPQHF
D gene: .; CDR3 length: 14; clone size: .; J gene: TRBJ1-1; V gene: TRBV5-1; CDR3 DNA: TGCGCCAGCAGCTTGCGGCAGGGGAACACTGAAGCTTTCTTT; CDR3 protein: CASSLRQGNTEAFF
D gene: TRBD2; CDR3 length: 16; clone size: .; J gene: TRBJ2-3; V gene: TRBV18; CDR3 DNA: TGTGCCAGCTCACCTAGGACTAGCGGGGGCACAGATACGCAGTATTTT; CDR3 protein: CASSPRTSGGTDTQYF
D gene: TRBD1; CDR3 length: 15; clone size: .; J gene: TRBJ2-3; V gene: TRBV5-4; CDR3 DNA: TGTGCCAGCAGCCCCGGGACAGGGGTGGCAGATACGCAGTATTTT; CDR3 protein: CASSPGTGVADTQYF
D gene: TRBD1; CDR3 length: 15; clone size: once; J gene: TRBJ1-4; V gene: TRBV2; CDR3 DNA: TGTGCCAGCAGTGCCGGACAGGTTGTAAATGAAAAACTGTTTTTT; CDR3 protein: CASSAGQVVNEKLFF
D gene: TRBD2; CDR3 length: 15; clone size: .; J gene: TRBJ2-5; V gene: TRBV5-5; CDR3 DNA: TGTGCCAGCAGCTTGTCTGCTAGCGGGGTAGGGGGCCAGTACTTC; CDR3 protein: CASSLSASGVGGQYF
D gene: .; CDR3 length: 15; clone size: .; J gene: TRBJ1-6; V gene: TRBV7-9; CDR3 DNA: TGTGCCAGCAGCTGGGACACTGGCTGGGAATCACCCCTCCACTTT; CDR3 protein: CASSWDTGWESPLHF
D gene: TRBD1; CDR3 length: 15; clone size: .; J gene: TRBJ1-5; V gene: TRBV19; CDR3 DNA: TGTGCCAGTAGGAATACTCGGACAGGGGATCAGCCCCAGCATTTT; CDR3 protein: CASRNTRTGDQPQHF
D gene: .; CDR3 length: 18; clone size: .; J gene: TRBJ1-5; V gene: TRBV7-2; CDR3 DNA: TGTGCCAGCAGCTCCGGGAGATACGATCCAAATAGCAATCAGCCCCAGCATTTT; CDR3 protein: CASSSGRYDPNSNQPQHF
D gene: .; CDR3 length: 16; clone size: .; J gene: TRBJ2-3; V gene: TRBV6-1; CDR3 DNA: TGTGCCAGCAGTGAAGCGCTGAGCGTCAGCGCAGATACGCAGTATTTT; CDR3 protein: CASSEALSVSADTQYF
D gene: TRBD1; CDR3 length: 13; clone size: .; J gene: TRBJ1-6; V gene: TRBV19; CDR3 DNA: TGTGCCAGTGGACAGGGAGTAAATTCACCCCTCCACTTT; CDR3 protein: CASGQGVNSPLHF
D gene: .; CDR3 length: 13; clone size: .; J gene: TRBJ2-2; V gene: TRBV7-9; CDR3 DNA: TGTGCCAGCAGCTTATCAGACACCGGGGAGCTGTTTTTT; CDR3 protein: CASSLSDTGELFF
D gene: .; CDR3 length: 16; clone size: few; J gene: TRBJ1-2; V gene: TRBV4-3; CDR3 DNA: TGCGCCAGCAGCCAAGACACAGCCTCAGCTAACTATGGCTACACCTTC; CDR3 protein: CASSQDTASANYGYTF
D gene: .; CDR3 length: 10; clone size: .; J gene: TRBJ1-2; V gene: TRBV6-1; CDR3 DNA: TGTGCCAGCAGTGAACGTGGCTACACCTTC; CDR3 protein: CASSERGYTF
D gene: TRBD2; CDR3 length: 15; clone size: .; J gene: TRBJ2-7; V gene: TRBV4-3; CDR3 DNA: TGCGCCAGCAGCCAAGACGGGGGGATCTCCTACGAGCAGTACTTC; CDR3 protein: CASSQDGGISYEQYF
D gene: TRBD1; CDR3 length: 13; clone size: .; J gene: TRBJ2-7; V gene: TRBV6-5; CDR3 DNA: TGTGCCAGCAGCTTGGGACAGGGCTACGAGCAGTACTTC; CDR3 protein: CASSLGQGYEQYF
D gene: TRBD2; CDR3 length: 12; clone size: .; J gene: TRBJ2-7; V gene: TRBV15; CDR3 DNA: TGTGCCACCTCGGGACTAGGCTACGAGCAGTACTTC; CDR3 protein: CATSGLGYEQYF
D gene: TRBD1; CDR3 length: 13; clone size: .; J gene: TRBJ1-2; V gene: TRBV19; CDR3 DNA: TGTGCCAGTAAGCGGGACAGGGAAAGTGGCTACACCTTC; CDR3 protein: CASKRDRESGYTF
D gene: TRBD1; CDR3 length: 16; clone size: .; J gene: TRBJ2-3; V gene: TRBV24-1; CDR3 DNA: TGTGCCACCAGTGATCCCGGACAGGGGCCCACAGATACGCAGTATTTT; CDR3 protein: CATSDPGQGPTDTQYF
D gene: .; CDR3 length: 14; clone size: .; J gene: TRBJ2-4; V gene: TRBV13; CDR3 DNA: TGTGCCAGCAGCAGAAGGGAACAGGGTTCGGTTCAGTACTTC; CDR3 protein: CASSRREQGSVQYF
D gene: .; CDR3 length: 13; clone size: .; J gene: TRBJ2-7; V gene: TRBV19; CDR3 DNA: TGTGCCAGTAGTAGCAAACATACCTACGAGCAGTACTTC; CDR3 protein: CASSSKHTYEQYF
D gene: TRBD1; CDR3 length: 16; clone size: .; J gene: TRBJ2-7; V gene: TRBV27; CDR3 DNA: TGTGCCAGCAGCGCCGTGGATGGGACAGCAAACTACGAGCAGTACTTC; CDR3 protein: CASSAVDGTANYEQYF
D gene: TRBD1; CDR3 length: 11; clone size: .; J gene: TRBJ2-7; V gene: TRBV2; CDR3 DNA: TGTGCCAGTAGGGGGCCATACGAGCAGTACTTC; CDR3 protein: CASRGPYEQYF
D gene: .; CDR3 length: 14; clone size: .; J gene: TRBJ1-4; V gene: TRBV7-2; CDR3 DNA: TGTGCCAGCAGCTTAAAGGGGACTAATGAAAAACTGTTTTTT; CDR3 protein: CASSLKGTNEKLFF
D gene: TRBD2; CDR3 length: 14; clone size: few; J gene: TRBJ2-1; V gene: TRBV6-2/TRBV6-3; CDR3 DNA: TGTGCCAGCAGTACCGGGGGGGGCTACAATGAGCAGTTCTTC; CDR3 protein: CASSTGGGYNEQFF
D gene: TRBD2; CDR3 length: 16; clone size: once; J gene: TRBJ2-1; V gene: TRBV9; CDR3 DNA: TGTGCCAGCAGCGCCCGGGTCGGGGGGGCCGCGGATGAGCAGTTCTTC; CDR3 protein: CASSARVGGAADEQFF
D gene: .; CDR3 length: 11; clone size: .; J gene: TRBJ1-2; V gene: TRBV19; CDR3 DNA: TGTGCCAGTAGTATGTGGACTGCCTACACCTTC; CDR3 protein: CASSMWTAYTF